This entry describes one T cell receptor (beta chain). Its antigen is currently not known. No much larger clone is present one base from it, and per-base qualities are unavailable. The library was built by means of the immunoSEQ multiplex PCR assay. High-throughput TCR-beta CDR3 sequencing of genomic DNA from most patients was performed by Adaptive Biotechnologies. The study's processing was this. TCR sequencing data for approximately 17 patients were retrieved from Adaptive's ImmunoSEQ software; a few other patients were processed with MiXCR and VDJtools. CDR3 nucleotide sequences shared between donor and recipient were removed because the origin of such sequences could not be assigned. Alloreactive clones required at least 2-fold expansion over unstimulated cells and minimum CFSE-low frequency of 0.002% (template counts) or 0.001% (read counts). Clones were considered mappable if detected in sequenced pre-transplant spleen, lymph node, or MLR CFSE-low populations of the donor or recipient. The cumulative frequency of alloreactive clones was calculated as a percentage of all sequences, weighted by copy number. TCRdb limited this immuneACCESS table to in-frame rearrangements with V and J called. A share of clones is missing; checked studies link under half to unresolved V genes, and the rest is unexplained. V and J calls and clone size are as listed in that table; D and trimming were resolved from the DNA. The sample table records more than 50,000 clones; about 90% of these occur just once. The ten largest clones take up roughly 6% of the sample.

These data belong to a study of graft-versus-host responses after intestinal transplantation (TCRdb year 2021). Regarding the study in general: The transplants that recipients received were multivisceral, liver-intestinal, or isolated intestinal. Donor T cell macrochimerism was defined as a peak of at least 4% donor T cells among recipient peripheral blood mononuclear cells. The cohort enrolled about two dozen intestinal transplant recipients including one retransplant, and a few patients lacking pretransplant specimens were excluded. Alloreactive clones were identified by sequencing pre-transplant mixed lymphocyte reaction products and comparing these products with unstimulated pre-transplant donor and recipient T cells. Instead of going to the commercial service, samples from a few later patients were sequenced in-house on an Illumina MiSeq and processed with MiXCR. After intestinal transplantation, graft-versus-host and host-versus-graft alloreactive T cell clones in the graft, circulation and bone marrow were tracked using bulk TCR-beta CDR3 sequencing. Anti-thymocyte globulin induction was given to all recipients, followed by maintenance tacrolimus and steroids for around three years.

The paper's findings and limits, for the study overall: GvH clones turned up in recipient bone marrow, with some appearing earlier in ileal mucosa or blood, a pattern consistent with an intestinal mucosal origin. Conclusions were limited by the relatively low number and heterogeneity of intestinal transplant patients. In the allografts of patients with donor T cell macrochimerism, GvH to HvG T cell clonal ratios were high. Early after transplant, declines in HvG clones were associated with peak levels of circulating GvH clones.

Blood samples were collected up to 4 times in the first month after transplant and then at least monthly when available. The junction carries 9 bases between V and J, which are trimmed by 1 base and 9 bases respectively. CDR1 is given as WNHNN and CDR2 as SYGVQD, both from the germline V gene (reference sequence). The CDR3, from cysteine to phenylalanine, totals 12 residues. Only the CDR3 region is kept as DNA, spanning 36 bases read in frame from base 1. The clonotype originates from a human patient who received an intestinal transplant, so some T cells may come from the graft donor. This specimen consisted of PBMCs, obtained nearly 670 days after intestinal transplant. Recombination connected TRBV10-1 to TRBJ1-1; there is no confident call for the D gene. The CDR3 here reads CASSEWGSQAFF. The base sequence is TGCGCCAGCAGTGAGTGGGGATCTCAAGCTTTCTTT.